The 18 T cell receptor beta chains given below trace back to one sample, sequenced in a study of persistence of HIV-infected CD4 T cells. The antigens of these receptors remain unknown. The immunoSEQ assay was version 4, run in survey mode. Sequencing was performed with immunoSEQ multiplex PCR; in TCRdb, only in-frame clones are kept and a portion is missing. The sample contains around 35,000 clones, 82% of which appear only once. An overlapping HIV-1 Gag peptide pool stimulated these cells at about 1 ug/peptide/mL. CD40L/CD69 double-negative CD45RO-high memory CD4+ T cells were collected. The source was cultured CD4+ T cells from PBMCs, collected from a patient who received antiretroviral therapy. The receptor source for this set is an adult with HIV. The donor label of this sample is uncertain.

This clone came up a few times. This chain links TRBV19 with TRBJ2-4; TRBD1 matches 9 bases. The CDR3 consists of 13 residues. The germline CDR1 and CDR2 sequences are LNHDA and SQIVND (reference sequence). The V segment lost 4 bases and the J segment 7 bases; nucleotides outside the gene matches: 2. CDR3 sequence reads: CASSTGTGNIQYF. CDR3 DNA: TGTGCCAGTAGTACCGGGACAGGGAACATTCAGTACTTC.

The chain employs TRBV7-6 and TRBJ1-1, with TRBD1 identical over 9 bases. Trimming removed 0 bases from V and 6 bases from J; junction bases left unmatched: 5. This CDR3 has 15 residues. CDR1 and CDR2 (germline): SGHVS, FNYEAQ. CDR3 sequence reads: CASSLARTGAAEAFF. CDR3 DNA sequence: TGTGCCAGCAGCTTAGCGCGGACAGGGGCCGCTGAAGCTTTCTTT.

The sample holds one count of this clone. The chain joins TRBV6-5 to TRBJ1-5, with no clear D. CDR1 MNHEY and CDR2 SVGAGI come from the germline V gene. The CDR3 is 13 residues long. The ends were cut back, 2 bases at V and 5 bases at J, with 7 bases in the middle. The CDR3 sequence is CASSYHGDQPQHF. The CDR3 DNA follows: TGTGCCAGCAGTTACCACGGGGATCAGCCCCAGCATTTT.

This clone came up a few times. This chain connects TRBV5-4 to TRBJ1-1; 8 bases match TRBD1. This CDR3 is 15 amino acids long. Germline CDR1 is SGHNT and CDR2 is YYREEE (reference sequence). Trimming at V came to 4 bases and at J to 0 bases, leaving 5 bases not matched to a gene. This chain's CDR3 is CASSLSDRVNTEAFF. The CDR3 coding sequence is TGTGCCAGCAGCCTATCGGACAGGGTGAACACTGAAGCTTTCTTT. Together with reference TRBV5-4 and TRBJ1-1, the CDR3 gives the full variable domain: ETGVTQSPTHLIKTRGQQVTLRCSSQSGHNTVSWYQQALGQGPQFIFQYYREEENGRGNFPPRFSGLQFPNYSSELNVNALELDDSALYLCASSLSDRVNTEAFFGQGTRLTVV.

This chain links TRBV30 with TRBJ1-2; no reliable D call. V lost 2 bases, J lost 4 bases, and 11 bases lay in between. The CDR3 extends over 13 amino acids. The V gene's germline CDR1 is GTSNPN and CDR2 SVGIG (reference sequence). CDR3: CAWSPGSFYGYTF. In nucleotides, the CDR3 is TGTGCCTGGAGTCCGGGATCCTTCTATGGCTACACCTTC.

The chain uses TRBV6-5 and TRBJ1-2, with unresolved D. Trimming removed 5 bases at V and 5 bases at J, with 9 bases between. CDR3 length: 12 residues. The germline V gene has CDR1 MNHEY and CDR2 SVGAGI. Here the CDR3 DNA reads TGTGCCAGCAGTAGAGTAAATTATGGCTACACCTTC. It encodes CASSRVNYGYTF.

In its sample, this clone was seen a few times. The gene calls are TRBV28 and TRBJ1-5, with 8 bases that match TRBD1. Germline trimming cut 4 bases from V and 6 bases from J; bases unmatched to any gene: 8. CDR3 size: 15 residues. CDR1 is MDHEN and CDR2 is SYDVKM in the germline V gene. The CDR3 is CASSYSGGAGQPQHF. CDR3 nucleotides: TGTGCCAGCAGTTATTCAGGGGGCGCGGGTCAGCCCCAGCATTTT.

Details on this clone: An end of the junction does not agree with germline; a read error may underlie this. V is TRBV6-1 and J is TRBJ2-5; maybe TRBD2 (5 bases). The CDR3 runs to 16 residues. The germline V gene has CDR1 MNHNS and CDR2 SASEGT. DNA of the CDR3: TGTGCCAGCAGAGAAGAGGCGGGCCACCAAAAGGCGACCCAGTACTTC. Its protein is CASREEAGHQKATQYF.

V is TRBV18 and J is TRBJ1-5, with 9 bases that match TRBD1. V was clipped by 2 bases and J by 7 bases; unmatched bases: 6. The CDR3 is 15 amino acids. CDR1 KGHSH and CDR2 LQKENI come from the germline V gene. The CDR3 protein is CASSPNRGHEQPQHF. In nucleotides, the CDR3 is TGTGCCAGCTCACCAAACAGGGGGCATGAGCAGCCCCAGCATTTT.

The V and J genes are TRBV7-3 and TRBJ2-1; D may be TRBD2 (5 bases). Trimming took 8 bases from V and 6 from J, leaving 17 bases between them. CDR1 is SGHTA and CDR2 is FQGTGA in the germline V gene. CDR3 length: 14 residues. CDR3 in amino acids: CASAISGVLNEQFF. The CDR3 nucleotides are TGTGCCAGCGCGATTTCCGGGGTTCTCAATGAGCAGTTCTTC.

This chain connects TRBV3-1 (or the pseudogene TRBV3-2) to TRBJ1-1; D unclear. The CDR3 runs to 13 residues. CDR1 and CDR2 from the germline V gene are LGHDT and YNNKEL (reference sequence). The V end lost 8 bases, the J end lost 1 base, and 11 bases lay between the germline ends. Here the CDR3 reads CASSVRQNTEAFF. Written as DNA, the CDR3 is TGTGCCAGCTCGGTTCGGCAGAACACTGAAGCTTTCTTT.

This clone appeared a single time. The chain uses TRBV7-2 and TRBJ2-1, with a weak D call TRBD2 (5 bases). Germline loops: CDR1 SGHTA, CDR2 FQGNSA. The ends were cut back, 7 bases at V and 1 base at J, with 8 bases in the middle. The CDR3 runs to 13 residues. The CDR3 region has the DNA TGTGCCAGCAAAGCGGCATCCTACAATGAGCAGTTCTTC. Protein: CASKAASYNEQFF. The variable domain in full, with the rest retrieved from reference TRBV7-2 and TRBJ2-1, is GAGVSQSPSNKVTEKGKDVELRCDPISGHTALYWYRQSLGQGLEFLIYFQGNSAPDKSGLPSDRFSAERTGGSVSTLTIQRTQQEDSAVYLCASKAASYNEQFFGPGTRLTVL.

This clone was seen once. The CDR3 loop is CACTVGGNTEAFF. CDR3 DNA: TGTGCCTGCACAGTGGGGGGGAACACTGAAGCTTTCTTT. The chain has TRBV5-4 and TRBJ1-1; TRBD1 might be the D (5 bases). CDR3 length equals 13 residues. From germline, CDR1 is SGHNT and CDR2 YYREEE (reference sequence). V was clipped by 10 bases and J by 1 base, with 14 bases between them.

CDR3 in amino acids: CASSEVRKETQYF. The CDR3 coding sequence is TGTGCCAGCAGTGAAGTAAGAAAAGAGACCCAGTACTTC. V and J are TRBV6-1 and TRBJ2-5, with D unclear. Germline V gene data show CDR1 as MNHNS and CDR2 as SASEGT. CDR3 length: 13 residues. V was cut by 1 base and J by 3 bases, with 6 bases left in between.

The J gene is TRBJ1-1, the V gene TRBV7-9; D unresolved. The CDR3 loop spans 13 amino acids. Looked up from germline, CDR1 is SEHNR and CDR2 is FQNEAQ (reference sequence). V lost 1 base to trimming and J lost 8 bases, with 11 bases between them. CDR3 region: CASSLGEMGEAFF. The CDR3 DNA sequence: TGTGCCAGCAGCTTAGGGGAGATGGGCGAAGCTTTCTTT.

The chain combines TRBV11-3 with TRBJ2-2; 10 bases are shared with TRBD2. CDR3 length equals 14 residues. V was pared by 5 bases and J by 5 bases, with 2 bases of the junction left unmatched. The germline gives CDR1 SGHNT, CDR2 YENEEA. This chain's CDR3 is CASSATSGTGELFF. The DNA of the CDR3 is TGTGCCAGCAGCGCGACTAGCGGGACCGGGGAGCTGTTTTTT. The full variable domain, with the rest looked up from reference TRBV11-3 and TRBJ2-2, is EAGVVQSPRYKIIEKKQPVAFWCNPISGHNTLYWYLQNLGQGPELLIRYENEEAVDDSQLPKDRFSAERLKGVDSTLKIQPAELGDSAVYLCASSATSGTGELFFGEGSRLTVL.

V gene TRBV7-3 combines with J gene TRBJ2-1; 9 bases agree with TRBD1. V was clipped by 2 bases and J by 0 bases; unmatched bases: 5. The CDR3 runs to 17 residues. CDR1 is SGHTA, CDR2 FQGTGA, per germline. The CDR3 sequence is CASSLDRGGSSYNEQFF. CDR3 sequence (DNA): TGTGCCAGCAGCTTAGACAGGGGGGGAAGCTCCTACAATGAGCAGTTCTTC.

The chain uses TRBV2 and TRBJ2-1; D is perhaps TRBD1 (6 bases). The CDR3 is 15 amino acids. V gave up 2 bases and J gave up 3 bases, with 11 bases separating them. Germline loops: CDR1 SNHLY, CDR2 FYNNEI. In DNA, the CDR3 is TGTGCCAGCAGTGAAACGGGCAGGGGCTACAATGAGCAGTTCTTC. Its translation is CASSETGRGYNEQFF.